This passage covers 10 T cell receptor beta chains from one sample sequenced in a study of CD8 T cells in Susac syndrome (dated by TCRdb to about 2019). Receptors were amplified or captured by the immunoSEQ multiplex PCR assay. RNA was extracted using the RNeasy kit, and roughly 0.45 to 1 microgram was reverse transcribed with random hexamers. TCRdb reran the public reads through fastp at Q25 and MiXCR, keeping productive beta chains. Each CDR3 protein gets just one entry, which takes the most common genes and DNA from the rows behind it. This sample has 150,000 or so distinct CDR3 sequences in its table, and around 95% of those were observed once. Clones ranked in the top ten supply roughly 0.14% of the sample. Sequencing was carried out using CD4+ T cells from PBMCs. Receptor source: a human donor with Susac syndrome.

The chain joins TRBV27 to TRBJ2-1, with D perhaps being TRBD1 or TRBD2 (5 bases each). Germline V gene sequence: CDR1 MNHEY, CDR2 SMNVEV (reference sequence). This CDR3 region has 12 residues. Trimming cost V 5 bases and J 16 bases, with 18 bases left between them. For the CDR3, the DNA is TGTGCCAGCAGTCCGCCGGGACCTCGTCGTTTCTTC. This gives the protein CASSPPGPRRFF.

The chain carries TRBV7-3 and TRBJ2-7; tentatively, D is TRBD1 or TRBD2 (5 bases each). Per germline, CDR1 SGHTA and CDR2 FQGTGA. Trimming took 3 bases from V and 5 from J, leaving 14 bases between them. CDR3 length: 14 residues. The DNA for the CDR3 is TGTGCCAGCAGCTTGGAGGCAGGGCGGGACGAGCAGTACTTC. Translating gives CASSLEAGRDEQYF.

CDR3 loop: CSARIAGDFTGELFF. The CDR3 nucleotides are TGCAGTGCTAGAATTGCGGGAGACTTCACCGGGGAGCTGTTTTTT. The chain carries TRBV20-1 and TRBJ2-2, with 7 nucleotides matching TRBD2. With 2 bases clipped from V and 4 bases from J, the junction kept 7 bases outside the gene matches. The germline gives CDR1 DFQATT, CDR2 SNEGSKA (reference sequence). The CDR3 has 15 residues.

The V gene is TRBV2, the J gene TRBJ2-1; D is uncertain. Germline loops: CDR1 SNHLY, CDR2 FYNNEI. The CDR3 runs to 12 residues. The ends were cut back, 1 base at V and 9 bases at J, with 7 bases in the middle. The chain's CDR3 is CASSEDAREQFF. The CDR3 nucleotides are TGTGCCAGCAGTGAAGATGCGCGTGAGCAGTTCTTC.

The CDR3 region has the DNA TGCAGTGCTAGTAGAGGGCCCACTAGGGAGACCCAGTACTTC. It yields the protein CSASRGPTRETQYF. The genes are TRBV20-1 and TRBJ2-5, with a weak D call TRBD2 (5 bases). The ends were cut back, 3 bases at V and 5 bases at J, with 16 bases in the middle. The CDR3 spans 14 residues. Germline lookup yields CDR1 DFQATT and CDR2 SNEGSKA (reference sequence).

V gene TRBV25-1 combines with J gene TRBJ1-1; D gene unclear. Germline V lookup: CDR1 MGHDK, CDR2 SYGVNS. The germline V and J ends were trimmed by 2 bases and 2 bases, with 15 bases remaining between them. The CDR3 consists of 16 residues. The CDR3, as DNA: TGTGCCAGCAGTGAAGATAACACGGCTGGAAACACTGAAGCTTTCTTT. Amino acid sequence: CASSEDNTAGNTEAFF.

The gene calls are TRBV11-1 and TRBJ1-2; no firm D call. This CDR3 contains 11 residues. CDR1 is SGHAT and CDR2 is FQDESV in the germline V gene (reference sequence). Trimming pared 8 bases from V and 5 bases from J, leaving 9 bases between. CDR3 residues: CASEGIYGYTF. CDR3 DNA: TGTGCCAGCGAAGGGATTTATGGCTACACCTTC.

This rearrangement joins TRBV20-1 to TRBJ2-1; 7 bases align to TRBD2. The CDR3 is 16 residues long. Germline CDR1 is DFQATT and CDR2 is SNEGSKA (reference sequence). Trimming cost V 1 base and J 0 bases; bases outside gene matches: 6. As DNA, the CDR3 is TGCAGTGCTAGAGTACGGCGGGGGAGCTCCTACAATGAGCAGTTCTTC. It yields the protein CSARVRRGSSYNEQFF.

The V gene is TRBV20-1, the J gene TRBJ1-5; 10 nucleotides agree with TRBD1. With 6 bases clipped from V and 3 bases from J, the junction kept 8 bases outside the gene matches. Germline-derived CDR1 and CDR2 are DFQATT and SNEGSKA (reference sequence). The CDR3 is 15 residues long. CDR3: CSAAGTGVFNQPQHF. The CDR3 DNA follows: TGCAGTGCCGCCGGGACAGGGGTCTTCAATCAGCCCCAGCATTTT.

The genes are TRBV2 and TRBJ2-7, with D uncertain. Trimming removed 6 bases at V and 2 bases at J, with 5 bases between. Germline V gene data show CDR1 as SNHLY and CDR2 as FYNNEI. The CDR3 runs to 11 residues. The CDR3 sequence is CASSPTYEQYF. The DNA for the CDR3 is TGTGCCAGCAGCCCTACCTACGAGCAGTACTTC.